The rows below give T cell receptor beta chains drawn from one sample of a study of T-cell reconstitution after alpha-beta-depleted transplantation in children. Each CDR3 protein gets one entry after TCRdb re-called the PCR reads with MiXCR. This sample has about 610,000 distinct CDR3 sequences, with 8% to 11% found just once. The starting material was PBMCs from the stem cell graft donor, obtained from the stem cell graft. Source of these receptors: a human donor who donated a stem cell graft to a child with acute myeloid leukemia. Each CDR3 is given with its conserved first and last residue. Each record gives: CDR3 length, D gene, V gene, CDR3 protein. A D gene is named only where the DNA matches it firmly.

>14|-|TRBV20-1
CSAKGPGNQETQYF
>17|TRBD2|TRBV4-2
CASSPSGGGSKIDTQYF
>14|-|TRBV7-8
CASSLEGRYNEQFF
>16|-|TRBV7-2
CASSRSRGSSGNTIYF
>15|-|TRBV27
CASSQAGTKIYEQYF
>16|TRBD2|TRBV20-1
CSARAAGAVNTGELFF
>17|-|TRBV29-1
CSAKTTEPSSYNSPLHF
>15|TRBD2|TRBV7-2
CASSFEAGEVYEQYF
>14|TRBD2|TRBV28
CASSRIAGGEVFFF
>16|-|TRBV20-1
CSAREFRRGTNTEAFF
>11|-|TRBV29-1
CSGRVTDTQYF
>14|-|TRBV14
CASSQNRVDTEAFF